Listed below are T cell receptor beta chains from one sample, sequenced in a study of blood T cell repertoires in COVID-19. The repertoire was sequenced with immunoSEQ multiplex PCR; TCRdb's copy has only in-frame clones and lacks some. The sample comprises fewer than 110,000 clones, roughly 90% of which are singletons, and about 5.3% rests with the top ten. The source material was peripheral blood. Receptors were obtained from a man aged 40-50 years with active or convalescent COVID-19. Both conserved end residues are part of each CDR3. The D gene is left open where the match is weak. Clone size is shown for a subset of rows, as once, few, many or a class of expanded clone.

V gene: TRBV6-6
D gene: .
J gene: TRBJ1-4
clone size: .
CDR3 DNA: TGTGCCAGCCGTGGCGGGACGGCTAATGAAAAACTGTTTTTT
CDR3 protein: CASRGGTANEKLFF

V gene: TRBV2
D gene: .
J gene: TRBJ2-3
clone size: .
CDR3 DNA: TGTGCCAGCAGCCGGAACGGACAGCGCACAGATACGCAGTATTTT
CDR3 protein: CASSRNGQRTDTQYF

V gene: TRBV6-5
D gene: .
J gene: TRBJ1-2
clone size: .
CDR3 DNA: TGTGCCAGCAGTTACGCCGCAGCGGGGGCAGATGGCTACACCTTC
CDR3 protein: CASSYAAAGADGYTF

V gene: TRBV28
D gene: TRBD1
J gene: TRBJ1-2
clone size: .
CDR3 DNA: TGTGCCAGCAGAGGGGCGGGACAGGGGTATGGCTACACCTTC
CDR3 protein: CASRGAGQGYGYTF

V gene: TRBV3-1/TRBV3-2
D gene: .
J gene: TRBJ2-3
clone size: .
CDR3 DNA: TGTGCCAGCAGCCAAGCTGGAGCAGATACGCAGTATTTT
CDR3 protein: CASSQAGADTQYF

V gene: TRBV6-2/TRBV6-3
D gene: TRBD2
J gene: TRBJ2-7
clone size: .
CDR3 DNA: TGTGCCAGCAGTTACCGGGTGAGCGGGACCTCCTACGAGCAGTACTTC
CDR3 protein: CASSYRVSGTSYEQYF

V gene: TRBV16
D gene: TRBD2
J gene: TRBJ2-1
clone size: .
CDR3 DNA: TGTGCCAGCAGCCAGGGACTAGCGGGATACAATGAGCAGTTCTTC
CDR3 protein: CASSQGLAGYNEQFF

V gene: TRBV5-4
D gene: TRBD2
J gene: TRBJ2-7
clone size: .
CDR3 DNA: TGTGCCAGCAGCTCAGCATATCTAAGCGGGAGCTCCTACGAGCAGTACTTC
CDR3 protein: CASSSAYLSGSSYEQYF

V gene: TRBV28
D gene: .
J gene: TRBJ2-5
clone size: .
CDR3 DNA: TGTGCCAGCAGCCCTGGGGCGACCGGGTTGGAGACCCAGTACTTC
CDR3 protein: CASSPGATGLETQYF

V gene: TRBV2
D gene: .
J gene: TRBJ1-1
clone size: .
CDR3 DNA: TGTGCCAGCGGACCCGGGGTCACTGAAGCTTTCTTT
CDR3 protein: CASGPGVTEAFF

V gene: TRBV6-1
D gene: TRBD1
J gene: TRBJ1-5
clone size: .
CDR3 DNA: TGTGCCAGCACAGGACAGGGCCAGCCCCAGCATTTT
CDR3 protein: CASTGQGQPQHF

V gene: TRBV30
D gene: .
J gene: TRBJ2-7
clone size: few
CDR3 DNA: TGTGCCTGGAGTGTACGGGCAGGGTACGGCCGAAACTCCTACGAGCAGTACTTC
CDR3 protein: CAWSVRAGYGRNSYEQYF

V gene: TRBV28
D gene: .
J gene: TRBJ2-5
clone size: .
CDR3 DNA: TGTGCCAGCAGTTTACGAGAGACCCAGTACTTC
CDR3 protein: CASSLRETQYF

V gene: TRBV5-4
D gene: TRBD2
J gene: TRBJ2-1
clone size: .
CDR3 DNA: TGTGCCAGCAGCTCTGGACTAGCGGGAGTCATATACAATGAGCAGTTCTTC
CDR3 protein: CASSSGLAGVIYNEQFF

V gene: TRBV10-1
D gene: .
J gene: TRBJ1-1
clone size: .
CDR3 DNA: TGCGCCAGCAGTGAGTCGGGGGGGGGACTCGAAGCTTTCTTT
CDR3 protein: CASSESGGGLEAFF

V gene: TRBV18
D gene: .
J gene: TRBJ1-5
clone size: .
CDR3 DNA: TGTGCCAGCTCACCACCGATGGAGGGCAATCAGCCCCAGCATTTT
CDR3 protein: CASSPPMEGNQPQHF

V gene: TRBV19
D gene: TRBD2
J gene: TRBJ2-1
clone size: .
CDR3 DNA: TGTGCCAGTAGTATAGAGTGGGCTAGCGGGAGGGGTGAGCAGTTCTTC
CDR3 protein: CASSIEWASGRGEQFF

V gene: TRBV19
D gene: .
J gene: TRBJ1-1
clone size: once
CDR3 DNA: TGTGCCAGTAGTATAGATCTGGGGGGAGTGAACACTGAAGCTTTCTTT
CDR3 protein: CASSIDLGGVNTEAFF

V gene: TRBV19
D gene: TRBD1
J gene: TRBJ2-7
clone size: .
CDR3 DNA: TGTGCCAGTAGTATAGGACAGGGCTACGAGCAGTACTTC
CDR3 protein: CASSIGQGYEQYF

V gene: TRBV18
D gene: .
J gene: TRBJ1-1
clone size: .
CDR3 DNA: TGTGCCAGCTCACCCCAGGGGTCTGAAGCTTTCTTT
CDR3 protein: CASSPQGSEAFF

V gene: TRBV7-9
D gene: .
J gene: TRBJ1-2
clone size: .
CDR3 DNA: TGTGCCAGCAGCTTAACCGCGGTCTATGGCTACACCTTC
CDR3 protein: CASSLTAVYGYTF

V gene: TRBV19
D gene: .
J gene: TRBJ1-5
clone size: few
CDR3 DNA: TGTGCCAGTGCGAGGGAGCTCGGCCAGCCCCAGCATTTT
CDR3 protein: CASARELGQPQHF

V gene: TRBV2
D gene: TRBD1
J gene: TRBJ2-1
clone size: once
CDR3 DNA: TGTGCCAGCAGTGCTCGGACAGGGGGCAATGAGCAGTTCTTC
CDR3 protein: CASSARTGGNEQFF

V gene: TRBV9
D gene: TRBD2
J gene: TRBJ2-3
clone size: .
CDR3 DNA: TGTGCCAGCAGCGTAGATTGGACTAGCGGTTATCCGGATACGCAGTATTTT
CDR3 protein: CASSVDWTSGYPDTQYF

V gene: TRBV5-1
D gene: .
J gene: TRBJ2-7
clone size: .
CDR3 DNA: TGCGCCAGCAGTACGGGCCAGGGCCCACCATCCTACGAGCAGTACTTC
CDR3 protein: CASSTGQGPPSYEQYF

V gene: TRBV9
D gene: .
J gene: TRBJ1-6
clone size: .
CDR3 DNA: TGTGCCAGCAGCGCGGGGGGGGATCGGAGTTCACCCCTCCACTTT
CDR3 protein: CASSAGGDRSSPLHF

V gene: TRBV28
D gene: TRBD1
J gene: TRBJ1-4
clone size: .
CDR3 DNA: TGTGCCAGCAGTTTTCTAGGACAGGGAGTATTTGAGGAAAAACTGTTTTTT
CDR3 protein: CASSFLGQGVFEEKLFF

V gene: TRBV27
D gene: .
J gene: TRBJ1-1
clone size: .
CDR3 DNA: TGTGCCAGCAGTTTAGGAGCAACGATGAGCACTGAAGCTTTCTTT
CDR3 protein: CASSLGATMSTEAFF

V gene: TRBV7-6
D gene: TRBD2
J gene: TRBJ2-1
clone size: .
CDR3 DNA: TGTGCCAGCAGCTTAGTCTCTAGCGGGCGATACAATGAGCAGTTCTTC
CDR3 protein: CASSLVSSGRYNEQFF

V gene: TRBV7-6
D gene: TRBD1
J gene: TRBJ1-4
clone size: once
CDR3 DNA: TGTGCCAGCAGCTTACTGGGACAGGGGGCTGAAAAACTGTTTTTT
CDR3 protein: CASSLLGQGAEKLFF

V gene: TRBV14
D gene: .
J gene: TRBJ1-1
clone size: once
CDR3 DNA: TGTGCCAGCAGCCACAGATACACTGAAGCTTTCTTT
CDR3 protein: CASSHRYTEAFF

V gene: TRBV5-1
D gene: .
J gene: TRBJ2-7
clone size: .
CDR3 DNA: TGCGCCAGCTGCCTTGACGCAGGCCCCTACGAGCAGTACTTC
CDR3 protein: CASCLDAGPYEQYF

V gene: TRBV6-5
D gene: TRBD1
J gene: TRBJ1-6
clone size: few
CDR3 DNA: TGTGCCAGCAGGAGGACAGGGCAAAAATCACCCCTCCACTTT
CDR3 protein: CASRRTGQKSPLHF

V gene: TRBV7-9
D gene: .
J gene: TRBJ2-7
clone size: .
CDR3 DNA: TGTGCCAGCAGCCCTACAGGGTTGGACGAGCAGTACTTC
CDR3 protein: CASSPTGLDEQYF

V gene: TRBV5-4
D gene: .
J gene: TRBJ1-1
clone size: .
CDR3 DNA: TGTGCCAGCAGCGACCTTGACTTCGACACTGAAGCTTTCTTT
CDR3 protein: CASSDLDFDTEAFF

V gene: TRBV7-2
D gene: .
J gene: TRBJ1-2
clone size: .
CDR3 DNA: TGTGCCAGCAGCACCAGGATAACAAACTATGGCTACACCTTC
CDR3 protein: CASSTRITNYGYTF

V gene: TRBV5-1
D gene: TRBD1
J gene: TRBJ2-2
clone size: .
CDR3 DNA: TGCGCCAGCAGCCGACAGGGGGACACCGGGGAGCTGTTTTTT
CDR3 protein: CASSRQGDTGELFF

V gene: TRBV9
D gene: TRBD1
J gene: TRBJ2-4
clone size: .
CDR3 DNA: TGTGCCAGCAGCGTAGTACTCTTGGAGGGACAGGGTTTAAACATTCAGTACTTC
CDR3 protein: CASSVVLLEGQGLNIQYF

V gene: TRBV28
D gene: TRBD1
J gene: TRBJ2-5
clone size: .
CDR3 DNA: TGTGCCAGCAGTCGCGGACAGGGGAGGGAAGAGACCCAGTACTTC
CDR3 protein: CASSRGQGREETQYF

V gene: TRBV7-2
D gene: TRBD1
J gene: TRBJ2-2
clone size: .
CDR3 DNA: TGTGCCAGCAGCTTCTCCGGGACAGTGAACACCGGGGAGCTGTTTTTT
CDR3 protein: CASSFSGTVNTGELFF

V gene: TRBV25-1
D gene: .
J gene: TRBJ2-1
clone size: few
CDR3 DNA: TGTGCCAGCAGTGACGGTGGCGGGATGGTCTACAATGAGCAGTTCTTC
CDR3 protein: CASSDGGGMVYNEQFF

V gene: TRBV19
D gene: .
J gene: TRBJ1-1
clone size: .
CDR3 DNA: TGTGCCAGTAGTAAGTCGGCAGGGCTAGGGAACACTGAAGCTTTCTTT
CDR3 protein: CASSKSAGLGNTEAFF

V gene: TRBV5-4
D gene: .
J gene: TRBJ2-6
clone size: .
CDR3 DNA: TGTGCCAGCAGCTCCCCAAGCGCCAACGTCCTGACTTTC
CDR3 protein: CASSSPSANVLTF

V gene: TRBV7-2
D gene: .
J gene: TRBJ1-2
clone size: .
CDR3 DNA: TGTGCCAGCAGTTTTACAGGTTCTGGCTACACCTTC
CDR3 protein: CASSFTGSGYTF

V gene: TRBV2
D gene: .
J gene: TRBJ2-7
clone size: .
CDR3 DNA: TGTGCCAGCAGATGGGGCAGCGAGCAGTACTTC
CDR3 protein: CASRWGSEQYF

V gene: TRBV7-2
D gene: .
J gene: TRBJ2-5
clone size: .
CDR3 DNA: TGTGCCAGCAGCTGGGGACTGGTGGAGACCCAGTACTTC
CDR3 protein: CASSWGLVETQYF